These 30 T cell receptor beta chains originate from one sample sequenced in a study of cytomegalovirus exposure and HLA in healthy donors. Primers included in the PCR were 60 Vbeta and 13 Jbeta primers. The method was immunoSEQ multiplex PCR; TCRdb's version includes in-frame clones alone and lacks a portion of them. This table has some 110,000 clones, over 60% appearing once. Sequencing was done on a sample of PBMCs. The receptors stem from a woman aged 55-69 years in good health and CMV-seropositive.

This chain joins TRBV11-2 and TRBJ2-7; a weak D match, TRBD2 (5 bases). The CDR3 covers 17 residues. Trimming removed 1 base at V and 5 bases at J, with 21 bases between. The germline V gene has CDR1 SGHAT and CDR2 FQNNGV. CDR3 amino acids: CASSLAGIRALYDEQYF. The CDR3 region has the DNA TGTGCCAGCAGCTTAGCGGGGATTAGGGCCTTATATGACGAGCAGTACTTC.

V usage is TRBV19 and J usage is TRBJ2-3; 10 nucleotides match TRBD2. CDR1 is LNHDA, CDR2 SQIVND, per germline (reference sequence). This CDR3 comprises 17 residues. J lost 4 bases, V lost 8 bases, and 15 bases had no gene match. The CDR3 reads CASSPTSGTSVSDTQYF. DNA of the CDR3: TGTGCCAGTTCGCCGACCTCCGGGACTAGCGTATCAGATACGCAGTATTTT. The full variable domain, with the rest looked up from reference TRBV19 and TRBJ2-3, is DGGITQSPKYLFRKEGQNVTLSCEQNLNHDAMYWYRQDPGQGLRLIYYSQIVNDFQKGDIAEGYSVSREKKESFPLTVTSAQKNPTAFYLCASSPTSGTSVSDTQYFGPGTRLTVL.

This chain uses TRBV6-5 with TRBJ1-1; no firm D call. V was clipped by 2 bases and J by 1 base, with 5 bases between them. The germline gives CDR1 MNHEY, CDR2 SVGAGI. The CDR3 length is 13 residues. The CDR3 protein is CASSYVQNTEAFF. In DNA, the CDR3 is TGTGCCAGCAGTTACGTACAGAACACTGAAGCTTTCTTT.

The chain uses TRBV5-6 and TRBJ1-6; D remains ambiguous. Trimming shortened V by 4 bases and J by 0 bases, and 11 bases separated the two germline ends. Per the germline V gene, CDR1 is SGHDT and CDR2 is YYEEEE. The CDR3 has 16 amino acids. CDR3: CASSVTPSSYNSPLHF. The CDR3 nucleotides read TGTGCCAGCAGCGTTACTCCTAGCTCCTATAATTCACCCCTCCACTTT.

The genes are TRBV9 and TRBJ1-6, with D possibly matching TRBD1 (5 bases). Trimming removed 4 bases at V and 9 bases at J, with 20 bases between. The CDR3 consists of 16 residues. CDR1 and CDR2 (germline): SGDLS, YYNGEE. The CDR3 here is CASSPRPFGAPSPLHF. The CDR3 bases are TGTGCCAGCAGCCCACGACCGTTTGGGGCACCTTCACCCCTCCACTTT.

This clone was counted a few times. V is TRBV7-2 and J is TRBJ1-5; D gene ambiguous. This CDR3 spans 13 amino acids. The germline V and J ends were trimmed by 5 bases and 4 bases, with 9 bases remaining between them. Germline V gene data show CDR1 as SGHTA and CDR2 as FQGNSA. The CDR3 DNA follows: TGTGCCAGCAGCCTAACGGGGAATCAGCCCCAGCATTTT. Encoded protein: CASSLTGNQPQHF.

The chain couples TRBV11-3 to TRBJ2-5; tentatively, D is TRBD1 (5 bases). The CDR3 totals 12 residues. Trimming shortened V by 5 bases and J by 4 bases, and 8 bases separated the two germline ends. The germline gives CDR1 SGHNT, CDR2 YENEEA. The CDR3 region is CASSQGGETQYF. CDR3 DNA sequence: TGTGCCAGCAGCCAGGGTGGAGAGACCCAGTACTTC.

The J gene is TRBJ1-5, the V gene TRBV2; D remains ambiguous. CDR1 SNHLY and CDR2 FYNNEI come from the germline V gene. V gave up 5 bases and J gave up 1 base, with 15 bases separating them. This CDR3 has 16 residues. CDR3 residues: CASSSGRSRSNQPQHF. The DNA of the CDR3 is TGTGCCAGCAGTAGCGGCAGAAGTAGGAGCAATCAGCCCCAGCATTTT.

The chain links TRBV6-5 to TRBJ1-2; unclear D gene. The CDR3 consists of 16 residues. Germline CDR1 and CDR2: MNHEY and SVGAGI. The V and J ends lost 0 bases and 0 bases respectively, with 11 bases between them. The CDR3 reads CASSYSSGMTNYGYTF. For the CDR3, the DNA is TGTGCCAGCAGTTACTCGAGCGGTATGACTAACTATGGCTACACCTTC.

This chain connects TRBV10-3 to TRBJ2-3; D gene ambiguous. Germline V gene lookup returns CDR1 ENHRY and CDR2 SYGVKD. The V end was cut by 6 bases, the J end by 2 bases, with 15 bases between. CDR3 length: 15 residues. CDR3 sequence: CAIRLGNLNTDTQYF. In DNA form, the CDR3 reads TGTGCCATCAGACTCGGTAACCTGAACACAGATACGCAGTATTTT.

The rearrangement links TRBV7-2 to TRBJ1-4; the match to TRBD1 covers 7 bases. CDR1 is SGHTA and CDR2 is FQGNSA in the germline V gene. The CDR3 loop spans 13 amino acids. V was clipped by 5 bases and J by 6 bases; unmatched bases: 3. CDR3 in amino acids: CASSGGTDEKLFF. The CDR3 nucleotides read TGTGCCAGCAGCGGGGGGACAGATGAAAAACTGTTTTTT.

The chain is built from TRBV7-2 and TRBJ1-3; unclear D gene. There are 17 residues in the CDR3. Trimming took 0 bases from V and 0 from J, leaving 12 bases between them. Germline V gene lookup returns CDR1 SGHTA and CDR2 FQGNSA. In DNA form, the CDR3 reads TGTGCCAGCAGCTTAGCGCGGTCAGCTTACTCTGGAAACACCATATATTTT. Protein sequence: CASSLARSAYSGNTIYF. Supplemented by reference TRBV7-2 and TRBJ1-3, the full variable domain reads GAGVSQSPSNKVTEKGKDVELRCDPISGHTALYWYRQSLGQGLEFLIYFQGNSAPDKSGLPSDRFSAERTGGSVSTLTIQRTQQEDSAVYLCASSLARSAYSGNTIYFGEGSWLTVV.

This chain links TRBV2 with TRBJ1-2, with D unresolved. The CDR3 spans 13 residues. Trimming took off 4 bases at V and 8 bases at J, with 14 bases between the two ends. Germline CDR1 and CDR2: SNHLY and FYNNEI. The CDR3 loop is CASSAREAVGYTF. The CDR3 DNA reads TGTGCCAGCAGTGCCCGGGAGGCGGTGGGCTACACCTTC. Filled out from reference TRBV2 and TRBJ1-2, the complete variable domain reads EPEVTQTPSHQVTQMGQEVILRCVPISNHLYFYWYRQILGQKVEFLVSFYNNEISEKSEIFDDQFSVERPDGSNFTLKIRSTKLEDSAMYFCASSAREAVGYTFGSGTRLTVV.

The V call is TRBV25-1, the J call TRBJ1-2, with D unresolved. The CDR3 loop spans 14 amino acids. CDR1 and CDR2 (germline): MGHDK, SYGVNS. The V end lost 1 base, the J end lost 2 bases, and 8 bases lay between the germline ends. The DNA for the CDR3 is TGTGCCAGCAGTGAATGGGCAACCAACTATGGCTACACCTTC. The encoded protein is CASSEWATNYGYTF.

The CDR3 spells CASSADRMIRSGANVLTF. CDR3 DNA: TGTGCCAGCAGCGCAGACAGGATGATTCGCTCTGGGGCCAACGTCCTGACTTTC. This rearrangement joins TRBV9 to TRBJ2-6, with a tentative D call TRBD1 (6 bases). Trimming took off 3 bases at V and 0 bases at J, with 16 bases between the two ends. Germline V gene lookup returns CDR1 SGDLS and CDR2 YYNGEE. This CDR3 is built from 18 residues.

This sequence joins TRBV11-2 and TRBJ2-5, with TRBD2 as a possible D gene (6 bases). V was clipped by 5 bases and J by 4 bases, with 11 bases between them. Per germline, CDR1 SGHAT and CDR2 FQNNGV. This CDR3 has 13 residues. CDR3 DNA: TGTGCCAGCAGCGCTACCGGGAGAGAGACCCAGTACTTC. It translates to CASSATGRETQYF.

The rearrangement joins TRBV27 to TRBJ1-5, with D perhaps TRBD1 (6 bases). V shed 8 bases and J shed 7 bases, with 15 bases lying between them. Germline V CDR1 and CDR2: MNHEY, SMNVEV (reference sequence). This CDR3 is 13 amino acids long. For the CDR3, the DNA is TGTGCCAGCCGAACAGGGACAAGGCAGCCCCAGCATTTT. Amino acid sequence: CASRTGTRQPQHF.

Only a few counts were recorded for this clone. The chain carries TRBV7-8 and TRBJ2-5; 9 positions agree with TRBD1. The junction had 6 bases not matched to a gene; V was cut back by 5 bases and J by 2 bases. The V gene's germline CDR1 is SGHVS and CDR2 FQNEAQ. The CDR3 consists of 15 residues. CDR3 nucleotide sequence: TGTGCCAGCAGCACGGGACAGGGAGGTCAAGAGACCCAGTACTTC. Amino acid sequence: CASSTGQGGQETQYF.

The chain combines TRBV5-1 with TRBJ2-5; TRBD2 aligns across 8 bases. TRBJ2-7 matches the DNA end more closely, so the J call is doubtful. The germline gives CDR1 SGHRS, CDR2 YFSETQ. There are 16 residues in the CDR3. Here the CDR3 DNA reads TGCGCCAGCAGCTTGGTAGGAGCGGGAGTTAACTACGAGCAGTACTTC. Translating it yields CASSLVGAGVNYEQYF.

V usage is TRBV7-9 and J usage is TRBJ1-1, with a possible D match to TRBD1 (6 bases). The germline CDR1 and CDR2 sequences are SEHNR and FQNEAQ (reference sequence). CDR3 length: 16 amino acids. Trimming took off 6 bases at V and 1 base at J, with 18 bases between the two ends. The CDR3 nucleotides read TGTGCCAGCAGTCAAGGGGGGGCAGGGTCGAACACTGAAGCTTTCTTT. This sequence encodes CASSQGGAGSNTEAFF. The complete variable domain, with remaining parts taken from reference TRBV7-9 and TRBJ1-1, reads DTGVSQNPRHKITKRGQNVTFRCDPISEHNRLYWYRQTLGQGPEFLTYFQNEAQLEKSRLLSDRFSAERPKGSFSTLEIQRTEQGDSAMYLCASSQGGAGSNTEAFFGQGTRLTVV.

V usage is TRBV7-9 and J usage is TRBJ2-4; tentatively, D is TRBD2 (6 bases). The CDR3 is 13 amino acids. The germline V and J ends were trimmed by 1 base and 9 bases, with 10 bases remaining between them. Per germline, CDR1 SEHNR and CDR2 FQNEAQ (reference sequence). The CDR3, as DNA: TGTGCCAGCAGCTTAGGGACGCGGGGCATTCAGTACTTC. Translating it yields CASSLGTRGIQYF.

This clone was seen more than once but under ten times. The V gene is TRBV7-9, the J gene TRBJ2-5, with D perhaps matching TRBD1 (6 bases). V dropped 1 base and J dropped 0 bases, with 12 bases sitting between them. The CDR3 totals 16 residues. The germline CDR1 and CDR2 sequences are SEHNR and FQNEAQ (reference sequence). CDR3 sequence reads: CASSLGRQAYQETQYF. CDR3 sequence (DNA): TGTGCCAGCAGCTTAGGTCGACAGGCCTACCAAGAGACCCAGTACTTC.

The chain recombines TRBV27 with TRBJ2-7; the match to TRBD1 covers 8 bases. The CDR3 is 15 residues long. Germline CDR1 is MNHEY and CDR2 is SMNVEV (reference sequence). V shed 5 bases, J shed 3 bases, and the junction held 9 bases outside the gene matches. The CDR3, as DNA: TGTGCCAGCAGTCCGAGGACAGGGAGCCTCTACGAGCAGTACTTC. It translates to CASSPRTGSLYEQYF.

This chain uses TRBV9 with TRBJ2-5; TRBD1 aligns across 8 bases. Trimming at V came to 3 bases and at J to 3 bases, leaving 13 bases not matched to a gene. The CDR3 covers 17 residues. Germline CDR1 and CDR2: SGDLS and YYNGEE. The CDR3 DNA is TGTGCCAGCAGCGCCGGTCACAGGGGGTCTACTAAAGAGACCCAGTACTTC. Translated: CASSAGHRGSTKETQYF.

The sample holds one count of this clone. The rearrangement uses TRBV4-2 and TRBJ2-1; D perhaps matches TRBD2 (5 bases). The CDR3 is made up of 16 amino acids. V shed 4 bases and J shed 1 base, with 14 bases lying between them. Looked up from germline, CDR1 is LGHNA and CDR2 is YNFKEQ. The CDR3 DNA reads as TGTGCCAGCAGCCCGTCTGGCGGGTATTCCTACAATGAGCAGTTCTTC. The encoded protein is CASSPSGGYSYNEQFF.

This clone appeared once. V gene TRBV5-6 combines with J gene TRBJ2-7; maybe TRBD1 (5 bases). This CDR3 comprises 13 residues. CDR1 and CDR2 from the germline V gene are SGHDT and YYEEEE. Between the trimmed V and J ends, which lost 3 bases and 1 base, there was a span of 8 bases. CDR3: CASSWGRSYEQYF. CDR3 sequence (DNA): TGTGCCAGCAGCTGGGGCCGTTCCTACGAGCAGTACTTC.

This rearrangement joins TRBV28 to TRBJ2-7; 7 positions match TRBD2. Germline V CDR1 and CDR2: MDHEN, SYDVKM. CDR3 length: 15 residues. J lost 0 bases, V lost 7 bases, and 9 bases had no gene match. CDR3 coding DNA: TGTGCCAGCAACAAAAGGGGCGGGAGCTCCTACGAGCAGTACTTC. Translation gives CASNKRGGSSYEQYF.

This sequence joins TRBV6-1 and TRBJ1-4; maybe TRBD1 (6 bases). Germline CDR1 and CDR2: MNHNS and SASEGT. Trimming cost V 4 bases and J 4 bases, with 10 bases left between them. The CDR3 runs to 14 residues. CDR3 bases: TGTGCCAGCAGTGTACAGGGCAATAATGAAAAACTGTTTTTT. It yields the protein CASSVQGNNEKLFF.

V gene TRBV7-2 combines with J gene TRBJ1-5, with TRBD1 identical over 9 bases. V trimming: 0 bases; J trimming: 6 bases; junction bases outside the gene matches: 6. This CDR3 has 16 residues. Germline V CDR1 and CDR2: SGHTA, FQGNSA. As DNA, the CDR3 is TGTGCCAGCAGCTTAGCCGGGACAGGGCGAGGTCAGCCCCAGCATTTT. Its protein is CASSLAGTGRGQPQHF. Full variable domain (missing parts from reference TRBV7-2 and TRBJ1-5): GAGVSQSPSNKVTEKGKDVELRCDPISGHTALYWYRQSLGQGLEFLIYFQGNSAPDKSGLPSDRFSAERTGGSVSTLTIQRTQQEDSAVYLCASSLAGTGRGQPQHFGDGTRLSIL.

The CDR3 region is CSSVSDRGETQYF. The CDR3 bases are TGCAGCTCAGTCAGTGACAGGGGAGAGACCCAGTACTTC. The chain uses TRBV29-1 and TRBJ2-5, with 8 bases fitting TRBD1. Per germline, CDR1 SQVTM and CDR2 ANQGSEA. The CDR3 has 13 amino acids. With V trimmed by 8 bases and J by 4 bases, 9 bases remained unmatched.